The 27 T cell receptor beta chains below all came from one sample that was sequenced in a study of T-cell memory formation after mild COVID-19. TCRdb independently ran MiXCR on the 5' RACE reads; one entry per CDR3 protein. The table includes fewer than 450,000 distinct CDR3 sequences, under 25% detected once. The sample was PBMCs or a T cell subset sorted from them (not recorded which). The receptors derive from an adult woman who had mild COVID-19 (a few samples of this study predate the infection). Cell type and time point are not known.

This clonotype was seen only a few times. The chain uses TRBV12-3 or TRBV12-4 and TRBJ2-7, with D uncertain. The CDR3 contains 14 residues. The ends were cut back, 2 bases at V and 1 base at J, with 9 bases in the middle. CDR3 sequence (DNA): TGTGCCAGCAGTTTACCCGCCAGATCCTACGAGCAGTACTTC. It codes for CASSLPARSYEQYF.

This clonotype was picked up a small number of times. The gene calls are TRBV6-2 or TRBV6-3 and TRBJ1-5; 10 positions match TRBD1. Trimming removed 2 bases from V and 5 bases from J; junction bases left unmatched: 3. This CDR3 comprises 15 residues. The V gene's germline CDR1 is MNHEY and CDR2 SVGEGT. The CDR3 DNA is TGTGCCAGCAGTTACCGAGGACAGGGGGATCAGCCCCAGCATTTT. This codes for CASSYRGQGDQPQHF.

This chain uses TRBV15 with TRBJ1-1; the match to TRBD1 covers 7 bases. Per germline, CDR1 LNHNV and CDR2 YYDKDF (reference sequence). J gave up 4 bases and V 4 bases, and 6 bases lay outside the gene matches. The CDR3 sequence is 14 residues long. Written as DNA, the CDR3 is TGTGCCACCAGCATAGACAGGGTATCCACTGAAGCTTTCTTT. It is translated as CATSIDRVSTEAFF.

In this sample, this clonotype turned up a few times. The chain carries TRBV18 and TRBJ1-1; a possible D gene is TRBD1 (6 bases). Per the germline V gene, CDR1 is KGHSH and CDR2 is LQKENI. With 3 bases removed from V and 6 bases from J, the gap between germline ends came to 14 bases. This CDR3 spans 14 amino acids. The CDR3 DNA sequence: TGTGCCAGCTCACCGGCACAGGGCGCTCCTGAAGCTTTCTTT. It yields the protein CASSPAQGAPEAFF.

The chain employs TRBV6-5 and TRBJ2-7; D might be TRBD1 (6 bases). Germline V CDR1 and CDR2: MNHEY, SVGAGI. The CDR3 length is 13 residues. V was cut by 6 bases and J by 7 bases, with 16 bases left in between. The CDR3 protein is CASRTTRGIEQYF. The CDR3 DNA follows: TGTGCCAGCAGAACTACCAGGGGAATAGAGCAGTACTTC.

The rearrangement uses TRBV7-2 and TRBJ2-7; 7 bases are shared with TRBD2. From germline, CDR1 is SGHTA and CDR2 FQGNSA. V dropped 3 bases and J dropped 2; count of bases not matched to a gene: 4. This CDR3 contains 14 residues. The CDR3 DNA follows: TGTGCCAGCAGCTTTTTAGGGACTACCTACGAGCAGTACTTC. This codes for CASSFLGTTYEQYF.

This clonotype was seen a handful of times. The chain carries TRBV11-2 and TRBJ2-3; 15 positions agree with TRBD2. CDR1 is SGHAT and CDR2 is FQNNGV in the germline V gene. The CDR3 sequence is 17 residues long. The J segment lost 2 bases and the V segment lost 4 bases, leaving 4 bases of the junction unmatched. The CDR3 nucleotides read TGTGCCAGCAGCTCTGGGACTAGCGGGGGGCTCACAGATACGCAGTATTTT. It translates to CASSSGTSGGLTDTQYF.

The chain employs TRBV5-6 and TRBJ1-2; unclear D gene. CDR3 size: 14 residues. V gave up 1 base and J gave up 2 bases, with 9 bases separating them. Germline lookup yields CDR1 SGHDT and CDR2 YYEEEE. CDR3 residues: CASSLNSRNYGYTF. CDR3 DNA: TGTGCCAGCAGCTTGAATTCTCGGAACTATGGCTACACCTTC.

The chain is built from TRBV7-2 and TRBJ1-2; tentative D call: TRBD1 (5 bases). CDR3 length equals 14 residues. Looked up from germline, CDR1 is SGHTA and CDR2 is FQGNSA. The V gene lost 4 bases and the J gene lost 7 bases, with 16 bases spanning the gap. CDR3 protein: CASSSGQGGAGYTF. As DNA, the CDR3 is TGTGCCAGCAGCTCGGGGCAGGGCGGAGCTGGCTACACCTTC.

In this sample, this clonotype turned up a few times. DNA for the CDR3: TGCAGTGCTAGAGATCTGGGCAGAGGTTACTACGAGCAGTACTTC. Its translation: CSARDLGRGYYEQYF. The V call is TRBV20-1, the J call TRBJ2-7; D remains unclear. Germline CDR1 is DFQATT and CDR2 is SNEGSKA (reference sequence). CDR3 length equals 15 residues. V was clipped by 0 bases and J by 3 bases, with 15 bases between them.

The chain has TRBV6-5 and TRBJ2-1, with TRBD1 matching 10 bases. The CDR3 length is 15 residues. After removal of 4 bases from V and 5 bases from J, the junction contained 5 bases not matched to a gene. Per germline, CDR1 MNHEY and CDR2 SVGAGI. CDR3 region: CASSLDRGPNNEQFF. CDR3 nucleotides: TGTGCCAGCAGTTTAGACAGGGGGCCAAACAATGAGCAGTTCTTC.

The V call is TRBV5-1, the J call TRBJ2-5; 15 bases are shared with TRBD2. Germline-derived CDR1 and CDR2 are SGHRS and YFSETQ. The CDR3 loop spans 17 amino acids. Trimming cost V 0 bases and J 2 bases; bases outside gene matches: 2. CDR3 coding DNA: TGCGCCAGCAGCTTGGCCGGACTAGCGGGGGGGCAAGAGACCCAGTACTTC. It codes for CASSLAGLAGGQETQYF.

CDR3 region: CALVGGLNTGELFF. The CDR3 region has the DNA TGTGCCTTGGTTGGGGGGCTGAACACCGGGGAGCTGTTTTTT. The gene calls are TRBV30 and TRBJ2-2; D possibly matches TRBD1 or TRBD2 (6 bases each). Trimming pared 7 bases from V and 1 base from J, leaving 13 bases between. Per germline, CDR1 GTSNPN and CDR2 SVGIG (reference sequence). The CDR3 consists of 14 residues.

J is TRBJ2-2 and V is TRBV9, with 8 bases lining up with TRBD1. The CDR3 is made up of 14 amino acids. V lost 6 bases and J lost 2; bases outside the gene matches: 3. Germline V gene data show CDR1 as SGDLS and CDR2 as YYNGEE. CDR3 bases: TGTGCCAGCATGGGACAGGCTAACACCGGGGAGCTGTTTTTT. This translates into CASMGQANTGELFF.

J is TRBJ2-7 and V is TRBV6-1, with 9 positions matching TRBD2. Per the germline V gene, CDR1 is MNHNS and CDR2 is SASEGT. CDR3 length: 17 residues. After removal of 8 bases from V and 7 bases from J, the junction contained 21 bases not matched to a gene. This CDR3 is CASRFSVAGGGSGEQYF. The CDR3 nucleotides are TGTGCCAGCCGTTTTTCGGTGGCGGGAGGGGGCTCGGGAGAGCAGTACTTC.

Many counts were recorded for this clonotype. CDR3 region: CSAREGGAGANVLTF. The DNA for the CDR3 is TGCAGTGCTAGAGAAGGCGGAGCTGGGGCCAACGTCCTGACTTTC. V gene TRBV20-1 combines with J gene TRBJ2-6; D is uncertain. There are 15 residues in the CDR3. In germline, CDR1 is DFQATT, CDR2 SNEGSKA (reference sequence). Trimming took 0 bases from V and 2 from J, leaving 8 bases between them.

The rearrangement uses TRBV10-3 and TRBJ2-7, with 8 bases aligning to TRBD1. The J segment lost 6 bases and the V segment lost 8 bases, leaving 9 bases of the junction unmatched. The germline V gene encodes CDR1 ENHRY and CDR2 SYGVKD. CDR3 length equals 13 residues. CDR3 bases: TGTGCCATCTCGGCAGGGGGCCAGGGCGAGCAGTACTTC. It translates to CAISAGGQGEQYF.

This clonotype was recorded a few times. CDR3 sequence reads: CASSQDLDRGPLGRSATNEKLFF. CDR3 DNA: TGCGCCAGCAGCCAAGATCTGGACAGGGGGCCGCTTGGTCGCTCTGCAACTAATGAAAAACTGTTTTTT. The gene calls are TRBV4-1 and TRBJ1-4, with TRBD1 identical over 11 bases. This CDR3 has 23 residues. V lost 0 bases and J lost 0; bases outside the gene matches: 18. CDR1 and CDR2 from the germline V gene are MGHRA and YSYEKL.

Written as DNA, the CDR3 is TGCGCCAGCAGCTTGGGGGACCCCGAGCAAGAGACCCAGTACTTC. This gives the protein CASSLGDPEQETQYF. The chain couples TRBV5-1 to TRBJ2-5; D may be TRBD1 or TRBD2 (5 bases each). V was shortened by 0 bases and J by 2 bases, with 11 bases between the two germline ends. CDR1 is SGHRS and CDR2 is YFSETQ in the germline V gene. CDR3 length equals 15 residues.

This clonotype has only one observation. This chain connects TRBV6-5 to TRBJ2-1; possibly TRBD1 or TRBD2 for D (6 bases each). The CDR3 spans 12 residues. Germline V gene sequence: CDR1 MNHEY, CDR2 SVGAGI. Deletions cut 0 bases from V and 12 bases from J, with 9 bases between. The CDR3 here is CASSYSRGVQFF. As DNA, the CDR3 is TGTGCCAGCAGTTACTCGAGGGGGGTGCAGTTCTTC.

This clonotype was found a few times. The chain has TRBV7-3 and TRBJ2-7; 7 bases are a match to TRBD2. The V and J ends lost 2 bases and 3 bases, in that order; junction bases with no gene match: 10. Germline V gene lookup returns CDR1 SGHTA and CDR2 FQGTGA. The CDR3 consists of 16 residues. CDR3 coding DNA: TGTGCCAGCAGCTTATATGCGGGAGTGGGAGACTACGAGCAGTACTTC. Protein: CASSLYAGVGDYEQYF.

The V gene is TRBV3-1, the J gene TRBJ2-3, with TRBD2 identical over 11 bases. The ends lost 7 bases at V and 1 base at J; junction bases unmatched: 4. CDR1 and CDR2 from the germline V gene are LGHDT and YNNKEL (reference sequence). The CDR3 extends over 15 amino acids. The CDR3 sequence: CASTVLAGGTDTQYF. The CDR3, as DNA: TGTGCCAGCACCGTACTAGCGGGAGGCACAGATACGCAGTATTTT.

This sequence joins TRBV6-5 and TRBJ2-6; tentatively, D is TRBD1 or TRBD2 (5 bases each). Germline CDR1 is MNHEY and CDR2 is SVGAGI. Deletions cut 0 bases from V and 0 bases from J, with 6 bases between. This CDR3 has 16 amino acids. The CDR3 protein is CASSYSGGSGANVLTF. CDR3 coding DNA: TGTGCCAGCAGTTACTCTGGGGGCTCTGGGGCCAACGTCCTGACTTTC.

J is TRBJ2-7 and V is TRBV18; TRBD2 agrees at 15 bases. There are 20 residues in the CDR3. The V and J ends lost 5 bases and 2 bases, in that order; junction bases with no gene match: 16. Germline V gene lookup returns CDR1 KGHSH and CDR2 LQKENI. The CDR3 coding sequence is TGTGCCAGCTCAAACAACCCTTGCGGGACTAGCGGGAGGCGGGCCTACGAGCAGTACTTC. Its protein product is CASSNNPCGTSGRRAYEQYF.

The V call is TRBV27, the J call TRBJ1-2; unclear D gene. The V and J ends lost 2 bases and 4 bases respectively, with 11 bases between them. CDR1 is MNHEY, CDR2 SMNVEV, per germline (reference sequence). This CDR3 is 14 amino acids long. The CDR3 DNA reads as TGTGCCAGCAGTTTAGGACGGGATAGCTATGGCTACACCTTC. This translates into CASSLGRDSYGYTF.

The chain recombines TRBV15 with TRBJ2-7, with 12 bases aligning to TRBD2. This CDR3 is built from 19 residues. After removal of 0 bases from V and 4 bases from J, the junction contained 13 bases not matched to a gene. CDR1 is LNHNV, CDR2 YYDKDF, per germline (reference sequence). The CDR3: CATSRETLAGGPLTYEQYF. CDR3 nucleotides: TGTGCCACCAGCAGAGAAACGCTAGCGGGAGGGCCTCTTACGTACGAGCAGTACTTC. Using reference TRBV15 and TRBJ2-7 for the parts outside the CDR3, the full variable domain is DAMVIQNPRYQVTQFGKPVTLSCSQTLNHNVMYWYQQKSSQAPKLLFHYYDKDFNNEADTPDNFQSRRPNTSFCFLDIRSPGLGDTAMYLCATSRETLAGGPLTYEQYFGPGTRLTVT.

The CDR3 sequence: CASGGLAGLDTQYF. The CDR3 DNA is TGTGCCAGCGGGGGACTAGCGGGGTTGGATACGCAGTATTTT. The J gene is TRBJ2-3, the V gene TRBV7-9; 13 nucleotides match TRBD2. Germline V gives CDR1 SEHNR, CDR2 FQNEAQ (reference sequence). The length of the CDR3 is 14 residues. The J segment lost 6 bases and the V segment lost 8 bases, leaving 5 bases of the junction unmatched.